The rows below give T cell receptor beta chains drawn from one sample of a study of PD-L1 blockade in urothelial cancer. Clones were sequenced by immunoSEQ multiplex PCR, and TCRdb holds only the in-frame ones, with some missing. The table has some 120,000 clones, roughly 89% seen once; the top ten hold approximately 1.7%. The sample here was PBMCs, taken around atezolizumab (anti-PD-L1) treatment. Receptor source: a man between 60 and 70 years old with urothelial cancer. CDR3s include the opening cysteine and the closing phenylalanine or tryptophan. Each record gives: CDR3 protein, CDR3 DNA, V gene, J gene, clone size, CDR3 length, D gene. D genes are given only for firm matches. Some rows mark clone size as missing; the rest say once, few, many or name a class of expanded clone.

CDR3aa: CASSLNSNNSPLHF; CDR3nt: TGTGCCAGCAGTCTTAACAGTAATAATTCACCCCTCCACTTT; v_gene: TRBV7-6; j_gene: TRBJ1-6; abundance: .; len: 14; d_gene: .
CDR3aa: CASRWDSSGNTIYF; CDR3nt: TGTGCCAGCAGGTGGGACAGTTCAGGAAACACCATATATTTT; v_gene: TRBV28; j_gene: TRBJ1-3; abundance: .; len: 14; d_gene: TRBD1
CDR3aa: CASSPTGTDSPLHF; CDR3nt: TGTGCCAGCTCACCAACAGGGACGGATTCACCCCTCCACTTT; v_gene: TRBV18; j_gene: TRBJ1-6; abundance: .; len: 14; d_gene: .
CDR3aa: CASSFGQGVYEQYF; CDR3nt: TGTGCCAGCAGTTTCGGACAGGGAGTCTACGAGCAGTACTTC; v_gene: TRBV27; j_gene: TRBJ2-7; abundance: few; len: 14; d_gene: TRBD1
CDR3aa: CASSQVPTSGTGLFF; CDR3nt: TGCGCCAGCAGCCAAGTTCCAACTAGCGGGACAGGGCTGTTTTTT; v_gene: TRBV4-1; j_gene: TRBJ2-2; abundance: once; len: 15; d_gene: TRBD2
CDR3aa: CATRQEHNEQFF; CDR3nt: TGTGCCACCCGACAGGAACACAATGAGCAGTTCTTC; v_gene: TRBV2; j_gene: TRBJ2-1; abundance: once; len: 12; d_gene: .
CDR3aa: CASSFYRGNNSPLHF; CDR3nt: TGTGCCAGCAGCTTCTACAGGGGGAATAATTCACCCCTCCACTTT; v_gene: TRBV5-8; j_gene: TRBJ1-6; abundance: once; len: 15; d_gene: TRBD1
CDR3aa: CASSEAGRSSGNTIYF; CDR3nt: TGTGCCAGCAGTGAGGCGGGAAGGAGCTCTGGAAACACCATATATTTT; v_gene: TRBV2; j_gene: TRBJ1-3; abundance: .; len: 16; d_gene: .
CDR3aa: CASSWGLAGGEYEQYF; CDR3nt: TGTGCCAGCAGCTGGGGTTTAGCGGGAGGGGAGTACGAGCAGTACTTC; v_gene: TRBV5-6; j_gene: TRBJ2-7; abundance: .; len: 16; d_gene: TRBD2
CDR3aa: CASSRGLAGAQALGEQYF; CDR3nt: TGTGCCAGCAGCCGAGGACTAGCGGGGGCCCAAGCCTTGGGCGAGCAGTACTTC; v_gene: TRBV5-4; j_gene: TRBJ2-7; abundance: .; len: 18; d_gene: TRBD2
CDR3aa: CASSLTGFNQPQHF; CDR3nt: TGCGCCAGCAGCTTGACAGGGTTTAATCAGCCCCAGCATTTT; v_gene: TRBV5-1; j_gene: TRBJ1-5; abundance: .; len: 14; d_gene: .
CDR3aa: CASSPLYRGTGELFF; CDR3nt: TGTGCCAGTAGCCCCCTTTACAGGGGCACCGGGGAGCTGTTTTTT; v_gene: TRBV19; j_gene: TRBJ2-2; abundance: .; len: 15; d_gene: TRBD1
CDR3aa: CAISTGAGGNPGELFF; CDR3nt: TGTGCCATCAGTACAGGGGCTGGCGGGAACCCCGGGGAGCTGTTTTTT; v_gene: TRBV10-3; j_gene: TRBJ2-2; abundance: .; len: 16; d_gene: .
CDR3aa: CASSQESVSGTPRRFF; CDR3nt: TGTGCCAGCAGCCAAGAGTCCGTTAGCGGGACCCCGAGAAGGTTCTTC; v_gene: TRBV16; j_gene: TRBJ2-1; abundance: .; len: 16; d_gene: TRBD2
CDR3aa: CASSDISGNTIYF; CDR3nt: TGTGCCAGCAGTGACATCTCTGGAAACACCATATATTTT; v_gene: TRBV2; j_gene: TRBJ1-3; abundance: few; len: 13; d_gene: .
CDR3aa: CASSYRETQYF; CDR3nt: TGTGCCAGCAGCTATAGAGAGACCCAGTACTTC; v_gene: TRBV5-4; j_gene: TRBJ2-5; abundance: .; len: 11; d_gene: .
CDR3aa: CATSRDLGAPGQYF; CDR3nt: TGTGCCACCAGCAGAGATTTGGGGGCCCCGGGGCAGTACTTC; v_gene: TRBV15; j_gene: TRBJ2-7; abundance: .; len: 14; d_gene: .
CDR3aa: CASSQDPGQGTYEQYF; CDR3nt: TGCGCCAGCAGCCAGGATCCGGGACAGGGAACCTACGAGCAGTACTTC; v_gene: TRBV4-1; j_gene: TRBJ2-7; abundance: .; len: 16; d_gene: TRBD1
CDR3aa: CARTFTLTGGTEAFF; CDR3nt: TGTGCCAGAACCTTCACCTTAACAGGGGGCACTGAAGCTTTCTTT; v_gene: TRBV5-3; j_gene: TRBJ1-1; abundance: .; len: 15; d_gene: TRBD1
CDR3aa: CSVLGGSNYGYTF; CDR3nt: TGCAGCGTTTTGGGAGGGTCTAACTATGGCTACACCTTC; v_gene: TRBV29-1; j_gene: TRBJ1-2; abundance: .; len: 13; d_gene: .
CDR3aa: CASSQGLAGAGELFF; CDR3nt: TGTGCCAGCTCCCAAGGACTAGCGGGGGCCGGGGAGCTGTTTTTT; v_gene: TRBV2; j_gene: TRBJ2-2; abundance: .; len: 15; d_gene: TRBD2
CDR3aa: CASSPAGGEGTDTQYF; CDR3nt: TGTGCCAGCAGCCCGGCGGGAGGGGAGGGCACAGATACGCAGTATTTT; v_gene: TRBV9; j_gene: TRBJ2-3; abundance: once; len: 16; d_gene: TRBD2